This T cell receptor beta chain was recovered during a study of blood T cell repertoires in COVID-19 (dated by TCRdb to 2018 to 2021). In the study overall: Samples from collaborators originated in the United States, Italy and Spain and spanned both the acute and convalescent phases of COVID-19. Subjects who had been exposed to COVID-19, were actively infected with it, or had recovered from it provided the deeply sampled blood TCRbeta repertoires that made up the dataset. Where HLA class I and class II types were available, the types were taken from metadata supplied by the sample provider, not from assay-based typing. Samples were obtained from the ongoing ImmuneRACE study (first 160 participants) and from 1,000 to 1,500 subjects provided by 6 global collaborators. The material from the prospective study consisted of cDNA or gDNA derived from T cells, B-cell-depleted T cells, or PBMCs. The repertoires were released in a freely available public database meant as a resource for research on the immune response to SARS-CoV-2. A de-identified subject ID, COVID-19 status, age in years and sex were almost always included in the sample metadata.

In the case of this clone: Its antigen remains undetermined. Within one base of it there is no much larger clone, and no base qualities were kept.

Its CDR3 holds 14 amino acids, cysteine through phenylalanine. Kept here is only the CDR3 DNA, which spans 42 bases and is read in frame from base 1. After removal of 9 bases from V and 6 bases from J, the junction retains 8 bases not matched to a gene. Overall results and qualifications from the work: The amount of clinical and demographic metadata varied by source and participant and was provided uncurated.

The collaborating institutions used their own protocols to collect whole blood in K2EDTA tubes. Collaborator samples were shipped for TCRbeta analysis as frozen whole blood, isolated PBMCs, or DNA extracted from either sample type. The immunoSEQ Assay, a bias-controlled multiplex PCR, was used to amplify TCRbeta CDR3 regions from genomic DNA. The authors' analysis ran thus. The number of nucleated cells in each sample was estimated from the amplification of reference gene primers within the assay. To quantify the absolute abundance of each unique TCRbeta CDR3 rearrangement, sequence reads were collapsed and filtered. For each sample, productive Simpson clonality was calculated as the square root of Simpson's diversity index over productive rearrangements. TCRdb took over this immuneACCESS table, retaining in-frame rearrangements with V and J assigned. Such tables are incomplete; in checked studies, under half of the missing clones stem from an unresolved V gene, and the remainder is unexplained. The V and J calls and clone size are taken from that table; D and trimming were inferred from the DNA. Within this sample are over 65,000 clones, with around 86% of them counted one time only. About 8% of the sample comes from the top ten.

The clonotype was recovered from a man aged 25-45 years with acute or convalescent COVID-19. Sequenced: peripheral blood. Recombination joined TRBV6-7 with TRBJ2-7; 13 nucleotides in the junction match TRBD2. TRBV6-7 is given ORF status, its function remaining uncertain. The CDR3 sequence is CASNSGTSGTEQYF. The DNA reads as follows: TGTGCCAGTAACTCCGGGACTAGCGGGACCGAGCAGTACTTC.